The 31 T cell receptor beta chains in this list originate from one sample, sequenced in a study of T-cell memory formation after mild COVID-19. TCRdb itself ran the 5' RACE reads through MiXCR, one entry per CDR3 protein. This sample has some 300,000 distinct CDR3 sequences, with approximately 19% found just once. The sequenced material came from PBMCs or a T cell subset sorted from them (not recorded which). The receptors shown here come from a man aged 18 to 30 who had mild COVID-19 (a few samples of this study predate the infection). Cell type and time point are not known.

The chain combines TRBV11-2 with TRBJ1-3; 7 positions match TRBD1. Trimming removed 5 bases from V and 0 bases from J; junction bases left unmatched: 10. The V gene's germline CDR1 is SGHAT and CDR2 FQNNGV. This CDR3 region has 17 residues. The CDR3 region has the DNA TGTGCCAGCAGCAAGACCCTGGACAGGAGCTCTGGAAACACCATATATTTT. Its protein product is CASSKTLDRSSGNTIYF.

The chain recombines TRBV12-3 or TRBV12-4 with TRBJ2-5; D is unresolved. This CDR3 contains 18 residues. V lost 5 bases, J lost 0 bases, and 22 bases lay in between. CDR3 residues: CASSPDPGGHLYQETQYF. The CDR3 DNA is TGTGCCAGCAGTCCAGACCCGGGTGGCCATTTGTACCAAGAGACCCAGTACTTC.

The J gene is TRBJ2-7, the V gene TRBV5-5; 8 nucleotides align to TRBD2. This CDR3 comprises 15 residues. Unmatched junction bases numbered 5, after V lost 0 bases and J lost 3 bases. Germline assignment: CDR1 SGHKS and CDR2 YYEKEE (reference sequence). CDR3 residues: CASSLDGGGIYEQYF. CDR3 sequence (DNA): TGTGCCAGCAGCTTGGATGGCGGGGGGATCTACGAGCAGTACTTC.

J is TRBJ1-2 and V is TRBV6-5; D gene ambiguous. Germline CDR1 MNHEY, CDR2 SVGAGI. Trimming removed 0 bases from V and 4 bases from J, with 15 bases in between. The CDR3 has 16 residues. CDR3 in amino acids: CASSYSIVPESYGYTF. CDR3 sequence (DNA): TGTGCCAGCAGTTACTCGATAGTTCCAGAGTCCTATGGCTACACCTTC.

This chain uses TRBV12-5 with TRBJ2-7; D is perhaps TRBD1 or TRBD2 (5 bases each). CDR1 and CDR2 (germline): LGHNT, FRNRAP. The CDR3 length is 14 residues. The V gene lost 7 bases and the J gene lost 4 bases, with 17 bases spanning the gap. As DNA, the CDR3 is TGTGCTAGTGCCGAGGGACCGGTCCCTTACGAGCAGTACGTC. Translation gives CASAEGPVPYEQYV.

This clonotype was observed a single time. The V and J genes are TRBV6-4 and TRBJ2-7; 7 nucleotides align to TRBD1. CDR1 is MRHNA, CDR2 SNTAGT, per germline. There are 13 residues in the CDR3. Germline trimming cut 2 bases from V and 5 bases from J; bases unmatched to any gene: 3. The CDR3 loop is CASSDRGRNEQYF. The CDR3 coding sequence is TGTGCCAGCAGTGACAGGGGGCGAAACGAGCAGTACTTC.

This chain links TRBV28 with TRBJ1-2, with 8 bases fitting TRBD1. The CDR3 is 17 amino acids. Germline values: CDR1 MDHEN, CDR2 SYDVKM. With V trimmed by 7 bases and J by 8 bases, 21 bases remained unmatched. CDR3 amino acids: CASTRSGTGLIRNGYTF. DNA of the CDR3: TGTGCCAGCACCCGAAGCGGGACAGGACTCATAAGAAACGGCTACACCTTC.

The genes are TRBV7-2 and TRBJ2-3; TRBD2 is a possible D gene (6 bases). The V and J ends lost 6 bases and 6 bases respectively, with 10 bases between them. The germline V gene encodes CDR1 SGHTA and CDR2 FQGNSA. This CDR3 has 12 residues. DNA for the CDR3: TGTGCCAGCAGGCAGGAGGGGGATACGCAGTATTTT. Its translation is CASRQEGDTQYF. Complete variable domain (other parts from reference TRBV7-2 and TRBJ2-3): GAGVSQSPSNKVTEKGKDVELRCDPISGHTALYWYRQSLGQGLEFLIYFQGNSAPDKSGLPSDRFSAERTGGSVSTLTIQRTQQEDSAVYLCASRQEGDTQYFGPGTRLTVL.

This clonotype was recorded many times. This CDR3 is CASSQLLAGVETQYF. CDR3 DNA: TGTGCCAGCAGCCAACTACTAGCGGGGGTTGAGACCCAGTACTTC. The chain links TRBV14 to TRBJ2-5; 11 bases are shared with TRBD2. This CDR3 has 15 amino acids. CDR1 and CDR2 from the germline V gene are SGHDN and FVKESK. V lost 2 bases to trimming and J lost 5 bases; unmatched junction nucleotides: 4.

CDR3: CASSETGDRNTIYF. The CDR3 DNA is TGCGCCAGCAGTGAGACGGGGGATAGAAACACCATATATTTT. The rearrangement uses TRBV10-2 and TRBJ1-3; possibly TRBD1 for D (5 bases). V was trimmed by 2 bases and J by 5 bases, leaving 10 bases between them. The V gene's germline CDR1 is WSHSY and CDR2 SAAADI. The CDR3 has 14 residues.

This CDR3 is CASSLAVSPQETQYF. The CDR3 DNA sequence: TGTGCCAGCAGCTTAGCGGTCTCGCCCCAAGAGACCCAGTACTTC. This chain uses TRBV7-9 with TRBJ2-5; no firm D call. Trimming took 0 bases from V and 1 from J, leaving 9 bases between them. The germline gives CDR1 SEHNR, CDR2 FQNEAQ (reference sequence). CDR3 length: 15 amino acids.

The chain recombines TRBV7-9 with TRBJ2-5, with TRBD2 matching over 14 bases. The V gene's germline CDR1 is SEHNR and CDR2 FQNEAQ (reference sequence). V trimming: 4 bases; J trimming: 2 bases; junction bases outside the gene matches: 9. The length of the CDR3 is 18 residues. The CDR3 loop reads CASSSFRGLAGAQETQYF. The CDR3, as DNA: TGTGCCAGCAGCTCCTTTAGGGGACTAGCGGGGGCGCAAGAGACCCAGTACTTC.

With respect to this clonotype: Because the CDR3 is missing its conserved closing phenylalanine or tryptophan, this is likely a read error. V usage is TRBV14 and J usage is TRBJ1-1, with unresolved D. Between the trimmed V and J ends, which lost 3 bases and 1 base, there was a span of 18 bases. The CDR3 sequence is 17 residues long. Germline values: CDR1 SGHDN, CDR2 FVKESK. This CDR3 reads CASSHQTVGRQNTEAFL. Here the CDR3 DNA reads TGTGCCAGCAGCCACCAAACGGTGGGTCGACAGAACACTGAAGCTTTCCTT.

The V and J genes are TRBV30 and TRBJ1-1; a weak D match, TRBD1 (5 bases). V was cut by 0 bases and J by 8 bases, with 13 bases left in between. CDR3 length: 13 amino acids. Looked up from germline, CDR1 is GTSNPN and CDR2 is SVGIG (reference sequence). CDR3 in DNA: TGTGCCTGGAGTGTCAATCACAGGCGAGAAGCTTTCTTT. Translated: CAWSVNHRREAFF. The full variable domain, its missing parts supplied by reference TRBV30 and TRBJ1-1, is SQTIHQWPATLVQPVGSPLSLECTVEGTSNPNLYWYRQAAGRGLQLLFYSVGIGQISSEVPQNLSASRPQDRQFILSSKKLLLSDSGFYLCAWSVNHRREAFFGQGTRLTVV.

This clonotype turned up a few times. This sequence joins TRBV24-1 and TRBJ2-3; possible D gene TRBD1, 6 bases. The CDR3 runs to 15 residues. Trimming shortened V by 4 bases and J by 4 bases, and 14 bases separated the two germline ends. From germline, CDR1 is KGHDR and CDR2 SFDVKD. The CDR3 here is CATSESRGFADTQYF. In DNA form, the CDR3 reads TGTGCCACCAGTGAATCCAGGGGATTCGCAGATACGCAGTATTTT.

The chain combines TRBV5-1 with TRBJ1-5, with 7 bases aligning to TRBD1. There are 15 residues in the CDR3. Per germline, CDR1 SGHRS and CDR2 YFSETQ. The V segment lost 0 bases and the J segment 1 base; nucleotides outside the gene matches: 1. The CDR3, as DNA: TGCGCCAGCAGCTTGGAGGGGGCGAGCAATCAGCCCCAGCATTTT. Encoded protein: CASSLEGASNQPQHF. Complete variable domain (other parts from reference TRBV5-1 and TRBJ1-5): KAGVTQTPRYLIKTRGQQVTLSCSPISGHRSVSWYQQTPGQGLQFLFEYFSETQRNKGNFPGRFSGRQFSNSRSEMNVSTLELGDSALYLCASSLEGASNQPQHFGDGTRLSIL.

This clonotype was observed a few times. The V gene is TRBV7-9, the J gene TRBJ1-6; tentatively, D is TRBD1 (6 bases). The V gene's germline CDR1 is SEHNR and CDR2 FQNEAQ (reference sequence). Trimming left V 4 bases short and J 8 bases short, with 15 bases between. This CDR3 region has 15 residues. CDR3 DNA: TGTGCCAGCAGCTCACAGGGAACCGGGCATTCACCCCTCCACTTT. Protein: CASSSQGTGHSPLHF.

The sample holds many counts of this clonotype. The rearrangement uses TRBV4-1 and TRBJ2-4, with D possibly matching TRBD1 (5 bases). Trimming took 3 bases from V and 0 from J, leaving 18 bases between them. CDR3 length equals 18 residues. Germline CDR1 is MGHRA and CDR2 is YSYEKL. DNA of the CDR3: TGCGCCAGCAGCCAGGGGCCCGCGCAGACCGTAGCCAAAAACATTCAGTACTTC. It codes for CASSQGPAQTVAKNIQYF.

The chain carries TRBV9 and TRBJ1-1, with no clear D. V shed 1 base and J shed 3 bases, with 10 bases lying between them. The CDR3 is made up of 14 amino acids. Germline CDR1 and CDR2: SGDLS and YYNGEE. The CDR3 DNA sequence: TGTGCCAGCAGCGTAAGCTTAGTGGACACTGAAGCTTTCTTT. Translated: CASSVSLVDTEAFF.

This clonotype was observed a few times. The chain employs TRBV4-2 and TRBJ1-3; tentative D call: TRBD1 (5 bases). V lost 1 base and J lost 2, with 12 bases in between. This CDR3 is built from 16 residues. Germline V lookup: CDR1 LGHNA, CDR2 YNFKEQ. DNA of the CDR3: TGTGCCAGCAGCCAAGTGGGACCGATGCCTGGAAACACCATATATTTT. This codes for CASSQVGPMPGNTIYF.

The rearrangement links TRBV7-3 to TRBJ1-5; 7 nucleotides align to TRBD1. The CDR3 is made up of 17 amino acids. Trimming removed 5 bases from V and 5 bases from J; junction bases left unmatched: 15. Germline CDR1 reads SGHTA; CDR2 reads FQGTGA. The CDR3 loop is CASSANRGPDSHQPQHF. The DNA for the CDR3 is TGTGCCAGCAGCGCCAACAGGGGACCAGATTCTCATCAGCCCCAGCATTTT.

The chain couples TRBV18 to TRBJ2-1; D is possibly TRBD2 (5 bases). This CDR3 comprises 13 residues. Per the germline V gene, CDR1 is KGHSH and CDR2 is LQKENI. V shed 2 bases and J shed 5 bases, with 7 bases lying between them. CDR3 in amino acids: CASSPVAHNEQFF. The CDR3 DNA is TGTGCCAGCTCACCAGTAGCGCACAATGAGCAGTTCTTC.

J is TRBJ2-3 and V is TRBV20-1; D is unresolved. The V gene's germline CDR1 is DFQATT and CDR2 SNEGSKA (reference sequence). With 0 bases removed from V and 0 bases from J, the gap between germline ends came to 13 bases. There are 16 residues in the CDR3. The DNA for the CDR3 is TGCAGTGCTAGAGATGTCGGGCATCTCAGCACAGATACGCAGTATTTT. The encoded protein is CSARDVGHLSTDTQYF.

The chain links TRBV11-2 to TRBJ2-7; a weak D match, TRBD1 (5 bases). Germline loops: CDR1 SGHAT, CDR2 FQNNGV. This CDR3 region has 12 residues. V was clipped by 4 bases and J by 6 bases, with 10 bases between them. The CDR3 reads CASSSGFGEQYV. CDR3 DNA: TGTGCCAGCAGCTCAGGGTTTGGCGAGCAGTACGTC.

This clonotype was counted a few times. The chain recombines TRBV3-1 with TRBJ2-1; D gene uncertain. The CDR3 is 15 residues long. Trimming took 2 bases from V and 7 from J, leaving 15 bases between them. The germline CDR1 and CDR2 sequences are LGHDT and YNNKEL (reference sequence). DNA for the CDR3: TGTGCCAGCAGCCAAACCAGCTCTGGGTGGAATGAGCAGTTCTTC. This encodes CASSQTSSGWNEQFF.

The V call is TRBV5-1, the J call TRBJ2-1; 10 bases are a match to TRBD2. The CDR3 contains 16 residues. Germline V gives CDR1 SGHRS, CDR2 YFSETQ. V lost 0 bases to trimming and J lost 5 bases; unmatched junction nucleotides: 5. The CDR3 coding sequence is TGCGCCAGCAGCTTGGAAACTAGCGGGGTAAACAATGAGCAGTTCTTC. Its translation: CASSLETSGVNNEQFF.

The rearrangement joins TRBV14 to TRBJ2-5; tentative D call: TRBD1 (6 bases). Deletions cut 4 bases from V and 5 bases from J, with 17 bases between. Germline loops: CDR1 SGHDN, CDR2 FVKESK. The CDR3 runs 15 residues. The CDR3 loop is CASSRPGASWETQYF. CDR3 DNA sequence: TGTGCCAGCAGCCGCCCAGGGGCTAGTTGGGAGACCCAGTACTTC.

The chain recombines TRBV7-6 with TRBJ2-7; either TRBD1 or TRBD2 may fit D (5 bases each). CDR3 length: 15 amino acids. The germline gives CDR1 SGHVS, CDR2 FNYEAQ. V dropped 3 bases and J dropped 0 bases, with 12 bases sitting between them. The CDR3 spells CASSFGGFSSYEQYF. The CDR3 DNA follows: TGTGCCAGCAGCTTTGGGGGTTTCAGCTCCTACGAGCAGTACTTC.

The chain has TRBV7-9 and TRBJ1-6; D is possibly TRBD1 (6 bases). The CDR3 has 14 residues. The germline gives CDR1 SEHNR, CDR2 FQNEAQ (reference sequence). V was clipped by 5 bases and J by 9 bases, with 14 bases between them. Here the CDR3 DNA reads TGTGCCAGCAGCGCGCGGGGGCTGGGTTCACCCCTCCACTTT. Protein sequence: CASSARGLGSPLHF.

This clonotype was observed a few times. CDR3 sequence: CSATMPLLIHF. CDR3 in DNA: TGCAGTGCCACTATGCCACTATTGATCCACTTT. The chain combines TRBV20-1 with TRBJ1-6, with D unclear. CDR3 length: 11 amino acids. Per the germline V gene, CDR1 is DFQATT and CDR2 is SNEGSKA (reference sequence). V lost 6 bases to trimming and J lost 17 bases, with 17 bases between them.

CDR3 region: CASSLGIQGLNTEAFF. The CDR3 bases are TGCGCCAGCAGCTTGGGGATACAGGGACTGAACACTGAAGCTTTCTTT. This chain uses TRBV5-1 with TRBJ1-1; a weak D match, TRBD1 (6 bases). The germline CDR1 and CDR2 sequences are SGHRS and YFSETQ. Trimming stripped 0 bases from V and 0 bases from J, with 12 bases between. The CDR3 is 16 amino acids. The variable domain in full, completed from reference TRBV5-1 and TRBJ1-1, reads KAGVTQTPRYLIKTRGQQVTLSCSPISGHRSVSWYQQTPGQGLQFLFEYFSETQRNKGNFPGRFSGRQFSNSRSEMNVSTLELGDSALYLCASSLGIQGLNTEAFFGQGTRLTVV.